These 24 T cell receptor beta chains were sequenced from one sample in a study of regulatory T cells in long-lasting Graves disease. Time point indicated: newly diagnosed GD, antithyroid drugs for less than 3 months. The TCR library was made from RNA extracted from PBMCs. In building TCR beta libraries, iRepertoire HTBI primers were used together with Arm-PCR of CDR3 regions. TCRdb called the multiplex PCR reads again in MiXCR, with one record for every CDR3 protein. The data show about 620,000 distinct CDR3 sequences, roughly 15% seen once. These data were also filed under a second study, of T cells in Graves' hyperthyroidism and ophthalmopathy.

The source was peripheral blood mononuclear cells (PBMCs), collected at new diagnosis, from a patient treated with antithyroid drugs. The source is a woman between 25 and 40 years old with Graves disease.

The V and J genes are TRBV2 and TRBJ2-1, with 9 nucleotides matching TRBD1. This CDR3 contains 13 residues. V was pared by 10 bases and J by 8 bases, with 9 bases of the junction left unmatched. CDR1 and CDR2 (germline): SNHLY, FYNNEI. CDR3 coding DNA: TGTGCCACCCGGGACAGGGCCATTTATGAGCAGTTCTTC. Encoded protein: CATRDRAIYEQFF.

The chain links TRBV6-1 to TRBJ1-2; D gene ambiguous. CDR3 length equals 13 residues. V was shortened by 10 bases and J by 7 bases, with 19 bases between the two germline ends. CDR1 is MNHNS, CDR2 SASEGT, per germline. The CDR3 DNA is TGTGCCACCCGTTCCCCCGTAGAGGGTGGCTACACCTTC. This encodes CATRSPVEGGYTF.

The table lists this clonotype with a few counts. This chain uses TRBV20-1 with TRBJ2-7; 8 bases match TRBD2. The germline V gene encodes CDR1 DFQATT and CDR2 SNEGSKA (reference sequence). The CDR3 is made up of 12 amino acids. The V segment lost 0 bases and the J segment 9 bases; nucleotides outside the gene matches: 4. The CDR3 loop reads CSAREGGTRQYF. CDR3 nucleotides: TGCAGTGCTAGAGAGGGGGGGACTAGGCAGTACTTC.

This clonotype was detected only a few times. The rearrangement uses TRBV20-1 and TRBJ2-4; D unclear. The CDR3 has 14 residues. Looked up from germline, CDR1 is DFQATT and CDR2 is SNEGSKA (reference sequence). Trimming took off 5 bases at V and 0 bases at J, with 11 bases between the two ends. DNA of the CDR3: TGCAGTGCTCCCACAAATCTAGCCAAAAACATTCAGTACTTC. This translates into CSAPTNLAKNIQYF.

V usage is TRBV4-1 and J usage is TRBJ1-5; a weak D match, TRBD1 (5 bases). Trimming removed 0 bases from V and 4 bases from J, with 10 bases in between. The CDR3 totals 15 residues. The germline CDR1 and CDR2 sequences are MGHRA and YSYEKL. The chain's CDR3 is CASSQEWRGNQPQHF. The CDR3 DNA is TGCGCCAGCAGCCAAGAATGGCGGGGGAATCAGCCCCAGCATTTT.

Concerning this clonotype itself: Being one base from a much bigger clone, this may be a read error. V usage is TRBV25-1 and J usage is TRBJ1-1; D not resolved. This CDR3 has 10 amino acids. The germline V gene has CDR1 MGHDK and CDR2 SYGVNS. CDR3 sequence reads: CASSEPEALF. In nucleotides, the CDR3 is TGTGCCAGCAGTGAACCTGAAGCTCTCTTT.

This clonotype was counted many times. The chain carries TRBV27 and TRBJ2-5; TRBD2 aligns across 9 bases. The CDR3 is 15 residues long. J gave up 4 bases and V 6 bases, and 9 bases lay outside the gene matches. Germline V CDR1 and CDR2: MNHEY, SMNVEV (reference sequence). CDR3 bases: TGTGCCAGCAGGATAGCGGGAGCGCCGGCAGAGACCCAGTACTTC. Translated: CASRIAGAPAETQYF.

This clonotype occurred a few times. This chain connects TRBV7-9 to TRBJ2-3; 7 nucleotides match TRBD2. The CDR3 consists of 15 residues. From germline, CDR1 is SEHNR and CDR2 FQNEAQ (reference sequence). Trimming took 5 bases from V and 6 from J; bases not matched to a gene: 11. The CDR3 reads CASSLERGSRDTQYF. The CDR3, as DNA: TGTGCCAGCAGCCTCGAGCGGGGTTCGAGGGATACGCAGTATTTT.

This clonotype was observed at least ten times. The rearrangement uses TRBV28 and TRBJ2-7; perhaps D is TRBD1 or TRBD2 (6 bases each). The CDR3 is made up of 11 amino acids. V was cut by 2 bases and J by 12 bases, with 11 bases left in between. Germline CDR1 is MDHEN and CDR2 is SYDVKM. CDR3 in amino acids: CASSLGGQTYF. CDR3 coding DNA: TGTGCCAGCAGTTTAGGGGGGCAGACGTACTTC.

CDR3 in amino acids: CASSTGTGGETQYF. Here the CDR3 DNA reads TGTGCCAGTAGTACCGGGACAGGGGGAGAGACCCAGTACTTC. The rearrangement joins TRBV19 to TRBJ2-3, with 11 bases that match TRBD1. Judging by the DNA end, TRBJ2-5 fits better; the J call may be wrong. CDR3 length: 14 residues. The germline gives CDR1 LNHDA, CDR2 SQIVND (reference sequence).

This clonotype was counted many times. The genes are TRBV28 and TRBJ1-5; D is perhaps TRBD1 (6 bases). CDR1 is MDHEN, CDR2 SYDVKM, per germline. V shed 5 bases and J shed 0 bases, with 20 bases lying between them. The CDR3 consists of 18 residues. The CDR3 coding sequence is TGTGCCAGCAGTCAGAAGGGGGGCGTGGGGAATAGCAATCAGCCCCAGCATTTT. It yields the protein CASSQKGGVGNSNQPQHF.

In this sample, this clonotype turned up a few times. This chain joins TRBV5-6 and TRBJ2-4; 7 bases align to TRBD1. The V and J ends lost 3 bases and 8 bases, in that order; junction bases with no gene match: 8. The CDR3 totals 14 residues. Germline-derived CDR1 and CDR2 are SGHDT and YYEEEE. CDR3 residues: CASSWVGGADIQYF. CDR3 DNA: TGTGCCAGCAGCTGGGTAGGGGGCGCGGACATTCAGTACTTC.

Notes on this clonotype: No conserved phenylalanine or tryptophan is present at the end of the CDR3, so a read error is the likely explanation. The genes are TRBV27 and TRBJ1-1, with D tentatively TRBD1 (5 bases). Germline V gene sequence: CDR1 MNHEY, CDR2 SMNVEV (reference sequence). Trimming shortened V by 5 bases and J by 0 bases, and 13 bases separated the two germline ends. This CDR3 is built from 15 residues. In DNA form, the CDR3 reads TGTGCCAGCAGTGGGACTGGAATGTTGAACACTGAAGCTTTCCTT. Translated: CASSGTGMLNTEAFL.

This clonotype turned up a few times. This chain connects TRBV7-2 to TRBJ2-7; TRBD1 agrees at 8 bases. Looked up from germline, CDR1 is SGHTA and CDR2 is FQGNSA. Trimming removed 5 bases from V and 2 bases from J; junction bases left unmatched: 8. The CDR3 length is 15 residues. CDR3 nucleotide sequence: TGTGCCAGCAGCCGACAGGGGTTAGTGACCTACGAGCAGTACTTC. Translating gives CASSRQGLVTYEQYF.

V and J are TRBV7-2 and TRBJ2-1; unclear D gene. The CDR3 spans 15 residues. CDR1 is SGHTA, CDR2 FQGNSA, per germline. V lost 4 bases and J lost 5, with 15 bases in between. In DNA form, the CDR3 reads TGTGCCAGCAGCTCCCGGAACAGCGACCACAATGAGCAGTTCTTC. Its protein product is CASSSRNSDHNEQFF. Supplemented by reference TRBV7-2 and TRBJ2-1, the full variable domain reads GAGVSQSPSNKVTEKGKDVELRCDPISGHTALYWYRQSLGQGLEFLIYFQGNSAPDKSGLPSDRFSAERTGGSVSTLTIQRTQQEDSAVYLCASSSRNSDHNEQFFGPGTRLTVL.

This clonotype was seen a handful of times. J is TRBJ1-6 and V is TRBV7-9; D gene ambiguous. The germline V gene encodes CDR1 SEHNR and CDR2 FQNEAQ (reference sequence). This CDR3 contains 14 residues. V lost 5 bases and J 7 bases, leaving 12 bases between the germline ends. CDR3 DNA: TGTGCCAGCAGCCCTAACGTTGGGAATTCACCCCTCCACTTT. This translates into CASSPNVGNSPLHF.

This clonotype has a handful of counts. V usage is TRBV19 and J usage is TRBJ2-7, with TRBD1 identical over 8 bases. The CDR3 is made up of 15 amino acids. Germline CDR1 reads LNHDA; CDR2 reads SQIVND (reference sequence). The trim removed 3 bases at V and 3 bases at J, leaving 7 bases unmatched. The CDR3: CASSMGDRSIYEQYF. The CDR3 bases are TGTGCCAGTAGTATGGGGGACAGGTCAATCTACGAGCAGTACTTC.

This chain links TRBV20-1 with TRBJ1-2; the D is unclear. Germline loops: CDR1 DFQATT, CDR2 SNEGSKA (reference sequence). Trimming shortened V by 3 bases and J by 0 bases, and 14 bases separated the two germline ends. The CDR3 sequence is 15 residues long. In nucleotides, the CDR3 is TGCAGTGCTAGTACTCTACTGAGAGCTAACTATGGCTACACCTTC. It codes for CSASTLLRANYGYTF.

V is TRBV20-1 and J is TRBJ2-3, with TRBD2 identical over 11 bases. The junction had 14 bases not matched to a gene; V was cut back by 4 bases and J by 5 bases. Per the germline V gene, CDR1 is DFQATT and CDR2 is SNEGSKA (reference sequence). This CDR3 region has 17 residues. This CDR3 is CSAIGTSGGTFRDTQYF. The CDR3 DNA reads as TGCAGTGCTATAGGGACTAGCGGAGGTACATTCCGAGATACGCAGTATTTT.

As regards this clonotype: A read error may be the cause here, since a much bigger clone is one base away. This chain joins TRBV6-1 and TRBJ2-7, with D possibly matching TRBD2 (5 bases). Per the germline V gene, CDR1 is MNHNS and CDR2 is SASEGT. CDR3 length: 13 residues. The germline V and J ends were trimmed by 6 bases and 4 bases, with 13 bases remaining between them. CDR3 protein: CASSRIEGYEQYF. The CDR3 region has the DNA TGTGCCAGCAGCCGGATTGAGGGTTACGAGCAGTACTTC.

This clonotype occurred a few times. One end of the junction does not line up with germline, which may come from a read error. The chain carries TRBV6-2 or TRBV6-3 and TRBJ2-3, with D unresolved. CDR3 length: 13 amino acids. Germline V gene data show CDR1 as MNHEY and CDR2 as SVGEGT. The CDR3 DNA reads as TGTACCAGCTGCCTCACATGGGCGGATACGCAGTATTTT. Its translation: CTSCLTWADTQYF.

This clonotype was seen a handful of times. The rearrangement links TRBV20-1 to TRBJ2-4; D possibly corresponds to TRBD2 (6 bases). V was trimmed by 3 bases and J by 7 bases, leaving 16 bases between them. The germline V gene encodes CDR1 DFQATT and CDR2 SNEGSKA (reference sequence). CDR3 length: 14 amino acids. The chain's CDR3 is CSARGGIVRNIQYF. The CDR3 DNA reads as TGCAGTGCTAGGGGGGGAATTGTACGGAACATTCAGTACTTC.

The chain links TRBV19 to TRBJ2-1; tentative D call: TRBD1 (6 bases). Germline lookup yields CDR1 LNHDA and CDR2 SQIVND (reference sequence). V shed 3 bases and J shed 2 bases, with 14 bases lying between them. The CDR3 is 16 residues long. CDR3 nucleotide sequence: TGTGCCAGTAGTATCAAGGGGGTCTCAACCTACAATGAGCAGTTCTTC. Translated, it gives CASSIKGVSTYNEQFF.

Only a few counts were recorded for this clonotype. The V gene is TRBV20-1, the J gene TRBJ1-2; D unclear. Per the germline V gene, CDR1 is DFQATT and CDR2 is SNEGSKA (reference sequence). The CDR3 sequence is 13 residues long. Trimming took off 0 bases at V and 7 bases at J, with 12 bases between the two ends. This chain's CDR3 is CSARDDLVIGYTF. The CDR3 DNA follows: TGCAGTGCTAGAGACGACCTGGTGATTGGCTACACCTTC.